This TCR beta chain originates from a study of blood T cells in healthy people across ages. This CDR3 is built from 12 residues. Trimming took 8 bases from V and 0 from J; bases not matched to a gene: 4. Germline assignment: CDR1 DFQATT and CDR2 SNEGSKA (reference sequence). A second PCR, run for roughly 7 to 11 cycles, used a sample-barcoded 5' primer plus a J-beta primer mix. MiXCR was run by TCRdb on the 5' RACE reads, yielding one entry per CDR3 protein. The sample shows roughly 1,500,000 distinct CDR3 sequences, about 32% of them seen only once. The specimen was blood. The sequence derives from a woman aged 30 to 39 in good health. The rearrangement links TRBV20-1 to TRBJ2-7, with 7 bases matching TRBD2. In DNA, the CDR3 is TGCAGTCCCAGCGGGGACTCCTACGAGCAGTACTTC. As protein: CSPSGDSYEQYF.